This T cell receptor (beta chain) was profiled in a study of beta chain features in type 1 diabetes. Across the study: No age, gender or cell yield differences were seen between patients and healthy donors. Study-level points and caveats: Among patients with Type 1 diabetes, TCRB CDR3s were moderately but significantly shorter in every one of the four CD4+ subsets.

The authors reverse transcribed all of the isolated RNA, so sequencing captured expressed TCRB transcripts. Assay used: immunoSEQ multiplex PCR; TCRdb lists only in-frame clones, some missing. The repertoire holds hundreds of thousands of clones, about 14% seen once, with 0.035% to 0.045% in the top ten. One heparinised draw, averaging about 110 mL, was taken per donor. As for this clone: Its antigen remains unknown.

The V end lost 2 bases, the J end lost 2 bases, and 14 bases lay between the germline ends. CDR3 length equals 16 residues. CDR1 is SNHLY and CDR2 is FYNNEI in the germline V gene. This clonotype was sampled from a man aged 18 to 30 with type 1 diabetes. The V call is TRBV2, the J call TRBJ2-3; unclear D gene. The material sequenced was naive CD4+ T cells from blood. The CDR3 reads CASSEYGLGLTDTQYF. The CDR3 DNA sequence: TGTGCCAGCAGTGAATATGGCTTGGGTCTCACAGATACGCAGTATTTT. The variable domain in full, completed from reference TRBV2 and TRBJ2-3, reads EPEVTQTPSHQVTQMGQEVILRCVPISNHLYFYWYRQILGQKVEFLVSFYNNEISEKSEIFDDQFSVERPDGSNFTLKIRSTKLEDSAMYFCASSEYGLGLTDTQYFGPGTRLTVL.